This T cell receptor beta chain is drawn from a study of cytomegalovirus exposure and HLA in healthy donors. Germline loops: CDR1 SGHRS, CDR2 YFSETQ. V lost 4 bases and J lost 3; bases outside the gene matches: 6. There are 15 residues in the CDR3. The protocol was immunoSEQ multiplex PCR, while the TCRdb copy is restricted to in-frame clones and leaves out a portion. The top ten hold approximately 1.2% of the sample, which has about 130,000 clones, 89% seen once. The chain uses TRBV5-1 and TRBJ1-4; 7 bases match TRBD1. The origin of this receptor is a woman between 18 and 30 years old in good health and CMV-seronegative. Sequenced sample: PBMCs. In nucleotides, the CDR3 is TGCGCCAGCAGCGGGGGACAGCACCCTAATGAAAAACTGTTTTTT. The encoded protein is CASSGGQHPNEKLFF.